This T cell receptor (beta chain) was identified during a study of spatial heterogeneity in lung cancer. Trimming pared 5 bases from V and 6 bases from J, leaving 15 bases between. There are 14 residues in the CDR3. Germline V lookup: CDR1 MNHNY, CDR2 SVGAGI (reference sequence). Time point reported: sample taken at primary tumor resection. Whole RNA, which was extracted from tumor, nontumor lung tissue or frozen PBMC, was sequenced without any cell sorting. This clonotype counts as medium-sized (0.01 to 0.1%). Its target is unknown. MiXCR, run by TCRdb on the 5' RACE reads, gives a single entry per CDR3 protein. Of 4,000 to 6,000 distinct CDR3 sequences detected, roughly 9% appear once; the ten largest clones hold roughly 26%. Notes on the study in general: Alpha and beta chain coverage of tumor T cells was estimated at about 7.4% and 14%, respectively. In tumors, expanded intratumoral alpha and beta TCR counts tracked mutation counts.

This sequence joins TRBV6-6 and TRBJ2-3; TRBD2 might be the D (6 bases). Sequences were derived from lung tumor tissue, sampled at surgery. The clonotype comes from a female donor with early-stage non-small cell lung cancer. CDR3 in amino acids: CASSGWDSADTQYF. The CDR3 coding sequence is TGTGCCAGCAGTGGATGGGACTCGGCCGATACGCAGTATTTT.